The sequence of this T cell receptor beta chain was determined in a study of low-dose radiotherapy and immunotherapy resistance in tumors. On the study more broadly: Cohort 1 was given 0.5 Gy per fraction every 2 weeks, for 6.5 Gy total. It was 1 Gy per fraction every two weeks that Cohort 2 received, adding up to 13 Gy over 26 weeks.

Sample time point: after trial treatment. This sample's treatment: LDRT plus nivolumab, ipilimumab, low-dose cyclophosphamide and aspirin (RACIN trial). As their treatment, donors received nivolumab, ipilimumab, aspirin, low-dose cyclophosphamide and low-dose radiotherapy. Alpha and beta chains were covered, as first-strand cDNA relied on TRAV- and TRBV-specific primers. It was with a constant-region primer and a V-primer adapter that TCRs were amplified over roughly 20 PCR cycles. TCRdb used MiXCR to reprocess the reads, holding one entry per CDR3 protein. The table has around 100,000 distinct CDR3 sequences, under 25% seen once. This clonotype was seen ten or more times. The CDR3 loop spans 17 amino acids. V dropped 3 bases and J dropped 1; count of bases not matched to a gene: 5. Germline V gene lookup returns CDR1 SGHNT and CDR2 YYREEE (reference sequence).

The rearrangement uses TRBV5-4 and TRBJ2-5; 14 positions match TRBD2. The receptor was isolated from a female donor with ovarian cancer. The sequences come from PBMCs, collected after low-dose radiotherapy plus immunotherapy. CDR3 nucleotides: TGTGCCAGCAGCTCGGGACTAGCGGGAGACCTCCAAGAGACCCAGTACTTC. This sequence encodes CASSSGLAGDLQETQYF.